A selection of T cell receptor beta chains follows, all from one sample in a study of Ad26.COV2.S vaccination and SARS-CoV-2 variants. Sequencing was performed with immunoSEQ multiplex PCR; in TCRdb, only in-frame clones are kept and a portion is missing. The data show hundreds of thousands of clones, with about 85% seen just once and roughly 3.1% held by the top ten. This specimen consisted of peripheral blood, obtained in a trial of Ad26.COV2.S vaccine versus placebo. All receptors derive from a person between 18 and 60 years old who received the Ad26.COV2.S COVID-19 vaccine or a placebo. Each CDR3 is given with its conserved first and last residue. A D gene is named only where the DNA matches it firmly. Size is omitted from some rows. Given values are once, few, many or a class for expanded clones.

cdr3_length	clone_size	v_call	d_call	j_call	cdr3_nt	cdr3_aa
14	NA	TRBV18	NA	TRBJ2-7	TGTGCCAGCTCACCGACGGGGGCGGACAACGAGCAGTACTTC	CASSPTGADNEQYF
12	NA	TRBV7-9	NA	TRBJ2-7	TGTGCCAGCAGCCACGACTCCGTCGAGCAGTACTTC	CASSHDSVEQYF
14	NA	TRBV10-3	TRBD2	TRBJ2-7	TGTGCCATCAGTGGGACTAGCGGTTCGGGCGAGCAGTACTTC	CAISGTSGSGEQYF
15	once	TRBV14	TRBD1	TRBJ2-7	TGTGCCAGCAGCCACTTAGGACAGGGATCCTACGAGCAGTACTTC	CASSHLGQGSYEQYF
14	NA	TRBV7-2	NA	TRBJ2-5	TGTGCCAGCAGCTATTTCCTGGGCCAAGAGACCCAGTACTTC	CASSYFLGQETQYF
12	NA	TRBV3-1/TRBV3-2	NA	TRBJ2-3	TGTGCCAGCAGCCGACCACCAGATACGCAGTATTTT	CASSRPPDTQYF
15	NA	TRBV19	NA	TRBJ2-7	TGTGCCAGTAGTATTGGAGGGACGGATCCCTACGAGCAGTACTTC	CASSIGGTDPYEQYF
13	NA	TRBV6-5	NA	TRBJ1-2	TGTGCCAGCAGTTACACCGGGCCCTATGGCTACACCTTC	CASSYTGPYGYTF
12	NA	TRBV28	NA	TRBJ2-7	TGTGCCAGCAGTTTCTCGGCCTACGAGCAGTACTTC	CASSFSAYEQYF
17	NA	TRBV28	TRBD1	TRBJ1-2	TGTGCCAGCAGCTACGAACTGCGGACAGGAGGCCCCTATGGCTACACCTTC	CASSYELRTGGPYGYTF
16	NA	TRBV7-9	NA	TRBJ1-6	TGTGCCAGCAGCTTAGCTAGGGGGGGGAATAATTCACCCCTCCACTTT	CASSLARGGNNSPLHF
15	NA	TRBV5-6	TRBD1	TRBJ2-4	TGTGCCAGCAGCTTGGAACAGGGGCTGGGAAACATTCAGTACTTC	CASSLEQGLGNIQYF
15	NA	TRBV5-1	TRBD2	TRBJ2-4	TGCGCCAGCAGCTTGGTTGCGGGGGAAGAAAACATTCAGTACTTC	CASSLVAGEENIQYF
17	NA	TRBV28	TRBD1	TRBJ1-2	TGTGCCAGCAGTTTAAAGGCAGGGGGTATTTTTATGGGTGGCTACACCTTC	CASSLKAGGIFMGGYTF
14	NA	TRBV14	NA	TRBJ2-5	TGTGCCAGCAGCCAAGATATAGGGCAAGAGACCCAGTACTTC	CASSQDIGQETQYF
13	NA	TRBV25-1	NA	TRBJ2-5	TGTGCCAGCAGTGAGGGGGCTGTAGAGACCCAGTACTTC	CASSEGAVETQYF
14	NA	TRBV19	NA	TRBJ2-5	TGTGCCAGTAGTATAGGGACCCTCCAAGAGACCCAGTACTTC	CASSIGTLQETQYF
17	NA	TRBV6-2/TRBV6-3	NA	TRBJ2-6	TGTGCCAGCAGTTACTTTCCCTCGGGCACTGGGGCCAACGTCCTGACTTTC	CASSYFPSGTGANVLTF
16	NA	TRBV19	TRBD1	TRBJ2-7	TGTGCCAGTAGTACCTGGACAGGGGCGTCCTCCTACGAGCAGTACTTC	CASSTWTGASSYEQYF
13	NA	TRBV19	NA	TRBJ2-1	TGTGCCAGTTGTCCGAGCTCCTACAATGAGCAGTTCTTC	CASCPSSYNEQFF
13	NA	TRBV29-1	TRBD1	TRBJ2-7	TGCAGCGTTTACTGGACAGGGACCTATCGGCAGTACTTC	CSVYWTGTYRQYF
12	once	TRBV2	NA	TRBJ1-1	TGTGCCAGCAGCGACTTCAACACTGAAGCTTTCTTT	CASSDFNTEAFF
15	NA	TRBV28	NA	TRBJ2-7	TGTGCCAGCAGTTTGGCCGGGCGCGCAGGGAACGAGCAGTACTTC	CASSLAGRAGNEQYF
15	once	TRBV4-1	NA	TRBJ2-3	TGCGCCAGCAGCCAACGACTTGGGGCCCCAGATACGCAGTATTTT	CASSQRLGAPDTQYF